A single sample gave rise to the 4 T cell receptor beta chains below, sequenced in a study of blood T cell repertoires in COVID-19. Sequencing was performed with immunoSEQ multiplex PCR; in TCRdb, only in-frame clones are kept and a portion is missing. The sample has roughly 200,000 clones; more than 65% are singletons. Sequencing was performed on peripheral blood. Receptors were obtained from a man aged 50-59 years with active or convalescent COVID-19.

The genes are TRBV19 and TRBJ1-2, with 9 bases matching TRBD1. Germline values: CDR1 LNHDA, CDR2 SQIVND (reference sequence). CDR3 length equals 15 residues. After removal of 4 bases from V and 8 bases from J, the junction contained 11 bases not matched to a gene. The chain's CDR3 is CASSTRPGQGQGYTF. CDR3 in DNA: TGTGCCAGTAGTACCCGCCCCGGACAGGGGCAAGGCTACACCTTC.

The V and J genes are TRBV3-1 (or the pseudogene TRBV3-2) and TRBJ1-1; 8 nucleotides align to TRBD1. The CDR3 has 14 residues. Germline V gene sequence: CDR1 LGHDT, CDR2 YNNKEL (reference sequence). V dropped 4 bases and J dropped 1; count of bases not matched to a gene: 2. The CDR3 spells CASSPGQGNTEAFF. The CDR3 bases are TGTGCCAGCAGCCCTGGACAGGGGAACACTGAAGCTTTCTTT.

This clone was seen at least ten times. The chain's CDR3 is CASGRDGNSYEQYF. The CDR3 coding sequence is TGTGCTAGTGGGCGGGACGGCAACTCCTACGAGCAGTACTTC. The genes are TRBV12-5 and TRBJ2-7, with D perhaps matching TRBD2 (6 bases). Germline V gives CDR1 LGHNT, CDR2 FRNRAP. Trimming removed 6 bases at V and 0 bases at J, with 12 bases between. The CDR3 extends over 14 amino acids. Complete variable domain (other parts from reference TRBV12-5 and TRBJ2-7): DARVTQTPRHKVTEMGQEVTMRCQPILGHNTVFWYRQTMMQGLELLAYFRNRAPLDDSGMPKDRFSAEMPDATLATLKIQPSEPRDSAVYFCASGRDGNSYEQYFGPGTRLTVT.

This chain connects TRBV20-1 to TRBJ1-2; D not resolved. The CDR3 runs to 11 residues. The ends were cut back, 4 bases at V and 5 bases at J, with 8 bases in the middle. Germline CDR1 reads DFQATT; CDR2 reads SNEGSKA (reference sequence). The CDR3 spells CSANPGYGYTF. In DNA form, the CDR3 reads TGCAGTGCTAACCCGGGGTATGGCTACACCTTC.